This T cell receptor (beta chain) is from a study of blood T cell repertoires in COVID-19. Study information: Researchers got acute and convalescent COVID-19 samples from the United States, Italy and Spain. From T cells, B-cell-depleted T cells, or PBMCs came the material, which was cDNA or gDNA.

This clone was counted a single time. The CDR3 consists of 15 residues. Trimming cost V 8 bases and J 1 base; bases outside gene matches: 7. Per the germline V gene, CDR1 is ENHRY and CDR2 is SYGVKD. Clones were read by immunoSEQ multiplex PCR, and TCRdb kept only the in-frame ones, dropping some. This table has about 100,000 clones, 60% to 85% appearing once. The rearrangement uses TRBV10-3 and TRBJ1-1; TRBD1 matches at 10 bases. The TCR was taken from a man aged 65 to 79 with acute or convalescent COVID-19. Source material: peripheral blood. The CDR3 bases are TGTGCCATCCGTCCCGGGACAGGGGCGAACACTGAAGCTTTCTTT. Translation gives CAIRPGTGANTEAFF.